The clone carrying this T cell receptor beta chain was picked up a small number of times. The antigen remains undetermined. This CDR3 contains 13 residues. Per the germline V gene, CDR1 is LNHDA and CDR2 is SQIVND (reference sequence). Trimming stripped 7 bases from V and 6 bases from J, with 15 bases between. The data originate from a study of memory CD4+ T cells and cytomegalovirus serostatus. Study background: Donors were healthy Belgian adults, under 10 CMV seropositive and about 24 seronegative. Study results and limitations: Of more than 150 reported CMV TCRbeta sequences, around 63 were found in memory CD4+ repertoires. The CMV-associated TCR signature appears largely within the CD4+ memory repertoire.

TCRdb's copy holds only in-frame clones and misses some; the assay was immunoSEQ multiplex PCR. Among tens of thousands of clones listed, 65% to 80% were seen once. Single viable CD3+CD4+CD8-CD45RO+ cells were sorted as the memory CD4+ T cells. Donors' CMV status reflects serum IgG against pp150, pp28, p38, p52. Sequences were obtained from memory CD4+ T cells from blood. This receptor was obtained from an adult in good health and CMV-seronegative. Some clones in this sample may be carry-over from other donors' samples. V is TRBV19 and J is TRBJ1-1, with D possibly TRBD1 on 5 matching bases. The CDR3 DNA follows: TGTGCCAGTAAATCAGGGATGGCCGCTGAAGCTTTCTTT. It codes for CASKSGMAAEAFF.